Detailed here is one T cell receptor (beta chain). The sample is drawn from a study of OX40 agonist ivuxolimab in advanced cancers. Background on the study: Partial response was recorded in three patients: one hepatocellular carcinoma and two cutaneous melanoma cases.

The germline gives CDR1 SNHLY, CDR2 FYNNEI. This CDR3 comprises 12 residues. With 7 bases removed from V and 8 bases from J, the gap between germline ends came to 14 bases. Prior autoimmune disease or systemic immunosuppression barred patients. Generated by immunoSEQ multiplex PCR, the TCRdb table keeps only in-frame clones and is missing some. The sample carries roughly 41,000 clones, 85% recorded once. Here the sequenced sample was CD4+ or CD8+ T cells sorted from blood, taken in a trial of the OX40 agonist ivuxolimab. J is TRBJ1-2 and V is TRBV2; no reliable D call. The receptor was isolated from an adult with an advanced solid tumor such as melanoma, head and neck, liver or kidney cancer. The CDR3: CASTMSQGGYTF. In DNA form, the CDR3 reads TGTGCCAGCACCATGTCCCAAGGAGGCTACACCTTC.